These T cell receptor beta chains were read from a single sample in a study of response to subunit inactivated influenza vaccine. TCRdb recomputed calls from the RT-PCR reads with MiXCR, one row per CDR3 protein. This sample carries a few hundred thousand distinct CDR3 sequences, approximately 11% of them seen once, and the ten largest clones take about 12%. The specimen comprised PBMCs from blood, sampled about 6 weeks after vaccination. The receptors originated from a man in his fifties or sixties who received an inactivated influenza vaccine. The CDR3 runs from the conserved cysteine through the conserved F or W. The D gene is left open where the match is weak. The listing skips clone size in some rows; elsewhere it reads once, few, many or a size class.

j_call	clone_size	v_call	d_call	cdr3_length	cdr3_aa	cdr3_nt
TRBJ2-2	many	TRBV29-1	.	12	CSVITGTGELFF	TGCAGCGTGATCACGGGCACCGGGGAGCTGTTTTTT
TRBJ1-2	many	TRBV12-3/TRBV12-4	.	13	CASSFSGLRGYTF	TGTGCCAGCAGTTTCTCAGGGTTGCGTGGCTACACCTTC
TRBJ2-5	few	TRBV7-9	.	14	CASSLIGSGETQYF	TGTGCCAGCAGCTTAATAGGGTCAGGAGAGACCCAGTACTTC
TRBJ1-1	few	TRBV7-8	.	14	CASSQTDMNTEAFF	TGTGCCAGCAGCCAGACGGACATGAACACTGAAGCTTTCTTT
TRBJ2-1	.	TRBV20-1	TRBD2	16	CSASLLAGVSYNEQFF	TGCAGTGCTAGTTTGCTAGCGGGAGTCTCCTACAATGAGCAGTTCTTC
TRBJ2-7	few	TRBV5-1	.	14	CASSLGWDAYEQYF	TGCGCCAGCAGCTTGGGTTGGGACGCCTACGAGCAGTACTTC
TRBJ1-2	few	TRBV20-1	.	13	CSAAEQAQYGYTF	TGCAGTGCTGCGGAACAGGCTCAGTATGGCTACACCTTC
TRBJ2-2	few	TRBV5-4	TRBD1	17	CASHSVQGARGTGELFF	TGTGCCAGCCATAGTGTACAGGGGGCGCGGGGCACCGGGGAGCTGTTTTTT
TRBJ1-6	.	TRBV12-3/TRBV12-4	.	16	CASSPDSLLYNSPLHF	TGTGCCAGCAGTCCGGACAGCCTACTCTATAATTCACCCCTCCACTTT
TRBJ2-1	many	TRBV4-3	TRBD2	13	CASSHGLAGGQFF	TGCGCCAGCAGCCACGGACTAGCGGGAGGGCAGTTCTTC
TRBJ2-1	.	TRBV6-4	TRBD2	15	CASSAELAGNNEQFF	TGTGCCAGCAGTGCCGAGCTAGCGGGGAACAATGAGCAGTTCTTC
TRBJ2-7	many	TRBV7-3	.	15	CASSPQGGRPYEQYF	TGTGCCAGCAGCCCACAAGGAGGGAGGCCCTACGAGCAGTACTTC
TRBJ1-2	many	TRBV20-1	.	13	CSARVKPFYGYTF	TGCAGTGCTAGAGTGAAGCCTTTCTATGGCTACACCTTC
TRBJ1-1	.	TRBV6-1	.	14	CASHGAHSLTEAFF	TGTGCCAGCCATGGGGCACACAGCTTAACTGAAGCTTTCTTT
TRBJ2-7	few	TRBV30	TRBD1	15	CAWSFRDRVSYEQYF	TGTGCCTGGAGTTTCCGGGACAGGGTGTCCTACGAGCAGTACTTC
TRBJ2-3	.	TRBV10-3	TRBD2	16	CAISGLAGGPSNTQYF	TGTGCCATCAGTGGGCTAGCGGGAGGGCCCAGCAATACGCAGTATTTT
TRBJ2-3	.	TRBV7-2	.	17	CAISLRRGGASTDTQYF	TGTGCCATCAGCCTAAGGAGAGGAGGGGCTAGCACAGATACGCAGTATTTT
TRBJ1-1	few	TRBV7-2	TRBD1	15	CASSIRTGAGAEAFF	TGTGCCAGCAGCATACGGACAGGGGCAGGGGCTGAAGCTTTCTTT
TRBJ2-5	many	TRBV29-1	TRBD1	10	CSVDRGIQYF	TGCAGCGTTGACAGGGGGATCCAGTACTTC
TRBJ2-2	few	TRBV10-3	.	15	CAIRHGGASTGELFF	TGTGCCATCAGGCATGGGGGGGCCAGCACCGGGGAGCTGTTTTTT
TRBJ2-2	.	TRBV4-2	.	18	CASSQDLARSARAGELFF	TGTGCCAGCAGCCAAGATTTAGCCAGGTCAGCACGGGCCGGGGAGCTGTTTTTT
TRBJ2-1	.	TRBV2	.	15	CVSNLMVIRGSEQFF	TGTGTCAGCAATCTTATGGTTATTCGGGGGTCCGAGCAGTTCTTC
TRBJ2-1	few	TRBV7-8	TRBD2	15	CASSRGTSGENEQFF	TGTGCCAGCAGCCGAGGGACTAGCGGGGAAAATGAGCAGTTCTTC
TRBJ1-3	.	TRBV12-3/TRBV12-4	.	14	CASSPRDSGNTIYF	TGTGCCAGCAGTCCCCGGGACTCTGGAAACACCATATATTTT
TRBJ2-2	.	TRBV28	.	15	CASSFTGINTGELFF	TGTGCCAGCAGTTTCACGGGAATTAACACCGGGGAGCTGTTTTTT
TRBJ2-1	.	TRBV6-2/TRBV6-3	TRBD2	18	CASSRGLAGGRRYNEQFF	TGTGCCAGCAGTAGGGGACTAGCGGGAGGGCGTCGCTACAATGAGCAGTTCTTC
TRBJ2-3	few	TRBV15	.	12	CATSKYTDTQYF	TGTGCCACCAGCAAGTACACAGATACGCAGTATTTT
TRBJ2-2	.	TRBV2	.	12	CASSNGAGELFF	TGTGCCAGCAGTAACGGGGCCGGGGAGCTGTTTTTT
TRBJ1-1	.	TRBV29-1	TRBD1	13	CSVHQGGNTEAFF	TGCAGCGTTCATCAGGGGGGGAACACTGAAGCTTTCTTT
TRBJ1-4	.	TRBV4-3	TRBD1	17	CASSQDPGGSANEKLFF	TGCGCCAGCAGCCAAGATCCAGGGGGTTCGGCTAATGAAAAACTGTTTTTT
TRBJ2-1	.	TRBV20-1	TRBD2	15	CSAGTSRGGYNEQFF	TGCAGTGCCGGGACTAGCAGAGGGGGCTACAATGAGCAGTTCTTC
TRBJ2-1	many	TRBV12-3/TRBV12-4	TRBD1	13	CASSLGQGRQQFF	TGTGCCAGCAGCCTAGGACAGGGGCGTCAGCAGTTCTTC
TRBJ2-3	few	TRBV10-3	.	15	CAINSGPPSTDTQYF	TGTGCCATCAACAGCGGGCCTCCATCCACAGATACGCAGTATTTT
TRBJ2-2	.	TRBV7-2	TRBD2	16	CASSTFSGGHTGELFF	TGTGCCAGCAGTACCTTCAGCGGGGGACACACCGGGGAGCTGTTTTTT
TRBJ2-2	many	TRBV5-1	.	16	CASSLGGVPNTGELFF	TGCGCCAGCAGCTTGGGTGGGGTTCCGAACACCGGGGAGCTGTTTTTT
TRBJ1-5	few	TRBV5-6	.	13	CASTQWGDQPQHF	TGTGCCAGCACCCAATGGGGAGATCAGCCCCAGCATTTT
TRBJ1-1	many	TRBV5-4	.	14	CASSFSTVNTEAFF	TGTGCCAGCAGCTTCTCGACGGTGAACACTGAAGCTTTCTTT
TRBJ2-1	many	TRBV5-1	.	15	CASSLGTGSYNEQFF	TGCGCCAGCAGCCTCGGGACGGGATCCTACAATGAGCAGTTCTTC
TRBJ2-1	many	TRBV20-1	TRBD2	13	CSAIGTSDNEQFF	TGCAGTGCTATTGGGACTAGCGATAATGAGCAGTTCTTC
TRBJ2-2	.	TRBV20-1	.	14	CSARFRGFTGELFF	TGCAGTGCTAGATTCCGGGGTTTTACCGGGGAGCTGTTTTTT
TRBJ1-2	few	TRBV29-1	.	12	CSAGDGRDGYTF	TGCAGCGCTGGGGACGGGAGAGATGGCTACACCTTC
TRBJ2-5	many	TRBV20-1	.	12	CSAQPPGETQYF	TGCAGTGCCCAGCCCCCTGGGGAGACCCAGTACTTC
TRBJ2-1	few	TRBV14	TRBD2	17	CASSHVLSGRANNEQFF	TGTGCCAGCAGCCATGTCCTTAGCGGGAGGGCGAACAATGAGCAGTTCTTC
TRBJ1-2	.	TRBV15	TRBD1	16	CATSRDHGDSYYGYTF	TGTGCCACCAGCAGAGATCATGGGGACAGCTACTATGGCTACACCTTC
TRBJ2-4	few	TRBV5-6	.	16	CASSLELPLTKNIQYF	TGTGCCAGCAGCTTGGAGCTGCCCCTCACCAAAAACATTCAGTACTTC